This entry lists 30 T cell receptor beta chains sequenced from one sample in a study of PD-L1 blockade in urothelial cancer. The data were produced by immunoSEQ multiplex PCR, yet TCRdb's version contains in-frame clones alone and is incomplete. Of 53,000 or so clones listed, around 86% are singletons. Sequences were derived from PBMCs, sampled around atezolizumab (anti-PD-L1) treatment. These receptors all come from a man between 60 and 75 years old with urothelial cancer.

V and J are TRBV28 and TRBJ1-5, with D possibly matching TRBD1 (6 bases). Germline V gene data show CDR1 as MDHEN and CDR2 as SYDVKM. Trimming pared 6 bases from V and 6 bases from J, leaving 15 bases between. There are 14 residues in the CDR3. The CDR3 region is CASRTTGQLQPQHF. The DNA for the CDR3 is TGTGCCAGCAGAACTACAGGGCAGCTTCAGCCCCAGCATTTT.

The gene calls are TRBV5-6 and TRBJ2-7; D may be TRBD1 (5 bases). V lost 2 bases, J lost 4 bases, and 16 bases lay in between. Germline V gene lookup returns CDR1 SGHDT and CDR2 YYEEEE. The CDR3 totals 15 residues. DNA of the CDR3: TGTGCCAGCAGCTTTTGGGGCAAGGAACTTTACGAGCAGTACTTC. This translates into CASSFWGKELYEQYF. Based on the CDR3 plus reference TRBV5-6 and TRBJ2-7, the full variable domain is DAGVTQSPTHLIKTRGQQVTLRCSPKSGHDTVSWYQQALGQGPQFIFQYYEEEERQRGNFPDRFSGHQFPNYSSELNVNALLLGDSALYLCASSFWGKELYEQYFGPGTRLTVT.

This clone was observed a few times. The chain has TRBV15 and TRBJ1-4; possible D gene TRBD1, 5 bases. CDR3 length: 15 amino acids. V gave up 0 bases and J gave up 8 bases, with 13 bases separating them. Per the germline V gene, CDR1 is LNHNV and CDR2 is YYDKDF (reference sequence). As DNA, the CDR3 is TGTGCCACCAGCAGAGACGACAGAGGTGGCGAAAAACTGTTTTTT. Amino acids: CATSRDDRGGEKLFF.

This chain joins TRBV30 and TRBJ2-2; 11 bases are a match to TRBD1. CDR1 is GTSNPN and CDR2 is SVGIG in the germline V gene (reference sequence). The CDR3 extends over 13 amino acids. Unmatched junction bases numbered 0, after V lost 5 bases and J lost 4 bases. The CDR3 here is CAWGTGGTGELFF. The CDR3 coding sequence is TGTGCCTGGGGGACAGGGGGCACCGGGGAGCTGTTTTTT.

The genes are TRBV5-5 and TRBJ1-4, with D uncertain. CDR1 and CDR2 from the germline V gene are SGHKS and YYEKEE (reference sequence). This CDR3 has 15 amino acids. The germline V and J ends were trimmed by 0 bases and 1 base, with 7 bases remaining between them. The CDR3 is CASSLDGRTNEKLFF. The CDR3 DNA is TGTGCCAGCAGCTTGGACGGGAGAACTAATGAAAAACTGTTTTTT.

This chain uses TRBV7-2 with TRBJ2-4, with 8 bases lining up with TRBD1. J was trimmed by 8 bases and V by 5 bases; bases with no gene match: 2. This CDR3 is 12 amino acids long. In germline, CDR1 is SGHTA, CDR2 FQGNSA. In nucleotides, the CDR3 is TGTGCCAGCAGCCTACAGGGGGACATTCAGTACTTC. Protein product: CASSLQGDIQYF.

The V gene is TRBV5-4, the J gene TRBJ2-4; TRBD1 might be the D (5 bases). CDR1 SGHNT and CDR2 YYREEE come from the germline V gene (reference sequence). This CDR3 contains 15 residues. Trimming cost V 0 bases and J 7 bases, with 14 bases left between them. The CDR3 coding sequence is TGTGCCAGCAGCTTGGGGGGCGACAGTATGAACATTCAGTACTTC. Translated: CASSLGGDSMNIQYF.

This clone was counted only a few times. The chain combines TRBV7-9 with TRBJ2-2; tentative D call: TRBD2 (6 bases). The CDR3 covers 14 residues. The V end lost 2 bases, the J end lost 6 bases, and 10 bases lay between the germline ends. Germline-derived CDR1 and CDR2 are SEHNR and FQNEAQ (reference sequence). CDR3 coding DNA: TGTGCCAGCAGCTTAACCACGGGGGCCGGGGAGCTGTTTTTT. Its protein is CASSLTTGAGELFF.

The chain recombines TRBV5-5 with TRBJ2-3; 11 bases match TRBD2. This CDR3 comprises 16 residues. In germline, CDR1 is SGHKS, CDR2 YYEKEE (reference sequence). After removal of 4 bases from V and 2 bases from J, the junction contained 6 bases not matched to a gene. Here the CDR3 DNA reads TGTGCCAGCAGCCCGGGACTAGCGGAATTCACAGATACGCAGTATTTT. Its translation is CASSPGLAEFTDTQYF.

The chain couples TRBV5-4 to TRBJ2-2; possibly TRBD1 for D (5 bases). The V end was cut by 3 bases, the J end by 6 bases, with 15 bases between. This CDR3 is 15 amino acids long. Germline CDR1 and CDR2: SGHNT and YYREEE (reference sequence). CDR3 bases: TGTGCCAGCAGCTCCCAAGGGAAAGGGGCCGGGGAGCTGTTTTTT. Its protein product is CASSSQGKGAGELFF. Full variable domain (missing parts from reference TRBV5-4 and TRBJ2-2): ETGVTQSPTHLIKTRGQQVTLRCSSQSGHNTVSWYQQALGQGPQFIFQYYREEENGRGNFPPRFSGLQFPNYSSELNVNALELDDSALYLCASSSQGKGAGELFFGEGSRLTVL.

The CDR3 is CAWSVGQGGYGYTF. Written as DNA, the CDR3 is TGTGCCTGGAGTGTAGGACAGGGGGGCTATGGCTACACCTTC. This chain uses TRBV30 with TRBJ1-2; 10 bases line up with TRBD1. The V and J ends lost 0 bases and 4 bases, in that order; junction bases with no gene match: 2. This CDR3 spans 14 amino acids. CDR1 and CDR2 from the germline V gene are GTSNPN and SVGIG (reference sequence).

The rearrangement joins TRBV5-1 to TRBJ2-7; D is uncertain. V dropped 2 bases and J dropped 2 bases, with 14 bases sitting between them. The CDR3 loop spans 15 amino acids. From germline, CDR1 is SGHRS and CDR2 YFSETQ. This chain's CDR3 is CASSFPDNLTYEQYF. DNA for the CDR3: TGCGCCAGCAGCTTTCCAGACAACTTAACCTACGAGCAGTACTTC. Together with reference TRBV5-1 and TRBJ2-7, the CDR3 gives the full variable domain: KAGVTQTPRYLIKTRGQQVTLSCSPISGHRSVSWYQQTPGQGLQFLFEYFSETQRNKGNFPGRFSGRQFSNSRSEMNVSTLELGDSALYLCASSFPDNLTYEQYFGPGTRLTVT.

J is TRBJ1-4 and V is TRBV19, with 7 bases fitting TRBD1. The CDR3 is 18 residues long. Germline loops: CDR1 LNHDA, CDR2 SQIVND (reference sequence). Trimming took 6 bases from V and 0 from J; bases not matched to a gene: 13. CDR3 bases: TGTGCCAGTAGGGGTAGCCGGCTCAGGGGGGCAACTAATGAAAAACTGTTTTTT. This translates into CASRGSRLRGATNEKLFF.

The genes are TRBV11-2 and TRBJ2-6; 10 bases fit TRBD1. J lost 2 bases, V lost 1 base, and 8 bases had no gene match. This CDR3 comprises 19 residues. Germline V lookup: CDR1 SGHAT, CDR2 FQNNGV. DNA for the CDR3: TGTGCCAGCAGCTTAGCTAGGGACAGGGGAGTGACTGGGGCCAACGTCCTGACTTTC. It encodes CASSLARDRGVTGANVLTF. The entire variable domain, with the rest obtained from reference TRBV11-2 and TRBJ2-6, is as follows: EAGVAQSPRYKIIEKRQSVAFWCNPISGHATLYWYQQILGQGPKLLIQFQNNGVVDDSQLPKDRFSAERLKGVDSTLKIQPAKLEDSAVYLCASSLARDRGVTGANVLTFGAGSRLTVL.

This clone came up once. V is TRBV6-6 and J is TRBJ1-4; possibly TRBD1 for D (5 bases). CDR3 length: 14 residues. In germline, CDR1 is MNHNY, CDR2 SVGAGI (reference sequence). V shed 2 bases and J shed 8 bases, with 12 bases lying between them. The CDR3 DNA reads TGTGCCAGCAGTTACCTTGGACACTTGGAAAAACTGTTTTTT. It is translated as CASSYLGHLEKLFF.

The gene calls are TRBV30 and TRBJ2-1; TRBD1 aligns across 8 bases. V lost 2 bases, J lost 0 bases, and 9 bases stayed unmatched. In germline, CDR1 is GTSNPN, CDR2 SVGIG (reference sequence). The CDR3 contains 17 residues. DNA of the CDR3: TGTGCCTGGAGTAAGGACAGGGTCAAGAGCTCCTACAATGAGCAGTTCTTC. Protein sequence: CAWSKDRVKSSYNEQFF.

The chain is built from TRBV10-2 and TRBJ2-7; 11 bases line up with TRBD1. Germline CDR1 and CDR2: WSHSY and SAAADI. With 5 bases clipped from V and 4 bases from J, the junction kept 10 bases outside the gene matches. This CDR3 has 16 residues. In DNA, the CDR3 is TGCGCCAGCAGTCGAATAGGGACAGGGGGGGAGTACGAGCAGTACTTC. Amino acids: CASSRIGTGGEYEQYF.

This clone appeared once. CDR3 protein: CSARQGAYTDTQYF. The CDR3 DNA reads TGCAGCGCCCGACAGGGGGCGTACACAGATACGCAGTATTTT. The chain carries TRBV29-1 and TRBJ2-3; 10 bases fit TRBD1. J lost 2 bases, V lost 7 bases, and 6 bases had no gene match. Germline V gene lookup returns CDR1 SQVTM and CDR2 ANQGSEA. This CDR3 contains 14 residues.

The genes are TRBV7-9 and TRBJ2-7; 13 nucleotides agree with TRBD2. Germline V gene lookup returns CDR1 SEHNR and CDR2 FQNEAQ (reference sequence). V lost 5 bases, J lost 4 bases, and 5 bases stayed unmatched. CDR3 length: 15 residues. Here the CDR3 DNA reads TGTGCCAGCAGCAACGCGGGACTAGCGGGATACGAGCAGTACTTC. Protein: CASSNAGLAGYEQYF.

The chain carries TRBV4-1 and TRBJ2-7; D is perhaps TRBD1 (5 bases). Per the germline V gene, CDR1 is MGHRA and CDR2 is YSYEKL. This CDR3 is built from 19 residues. The V end lost 1 base, the J end lost 2 bases, and 24 bases lay between the germline ends. Here the CDR3 reads CASSQVVRRATDKTYEQYF. CDR3 sequence (DNA): TGCGCCAGCAGCCAAGTGGTACGTAGAGCGACAGACAAAACCTACGAGCAGTACTTC.

The chain is built from TRBV18 and TRBJ1-6; no definite D call. V lost 3 bases, J lost 5 bases, and 11 bases lay in between. CDR3 length equals 15 residues. From germline, CDR1 is KGHSH and CDR2 LQKENI. Here the CDR3 DNA reads TGTGCCAGCTCACCCGCCGGAGGCGATAATTCACCCCTCCACTTT. Translation: CASSPAGGDNSPLHF. The whole variable domain, remainder taken from reference TRBV18 and TRBJ1-6, is NAGVMQNPRHLVRRRGQEARLRCSPMKGHSHVYWYRQLPEEGLKFMVYLQKENIIDESGMPKERFSAEFPKEGPSILRIQQVVRGDSAAYFCASSPAGGDNSPLHFGNGTRLTVT.

The genes are TRBV28 and TRBJ2-2; 11 bases map to TRBD1. CDR3 length equals 17 residues. J gave up 0 bases and V 7 bases, and 7 bases lay outside the gene matches. Germline-derived CDR1 and CDR2 are MDHEN and SYDVKM. The DNA of the CDR3 is TGTGCCAGCACCTGGACAGGGGGCTTGACGAACACCGGGGAGCTGTTTTTT. Its translation: CASTWTGGLTNTGELFF.

The V and J genes are TRBV10-1 and TRBJ1-1; tentatively, D is TRBD1 (6 bases). CDR3 length: 17 amino acids. Looked up from germline, CDR1 is WNHNN and CDR2 is SYGVQD (reference sequence). The V end was cut by 10 bases, the J end by 1 base, with 25 bases between. The CDR3 nucleotides are TGCGCCACCACCACCTACAGGGCCCCATTATCGAACACTGAAGCTTTCTTT. It yields the protein CATTTYRAPLSNTEAFF.

The V call is TRBV5-4, the J call TRBJ2-3; TRBD1 aligns across 7 bases. Germline CDR1 SGHNT, CDR2 YYREEE (reference sequence). There are 16 residues in the CDR3. V gave up 2 bases and J gave up 4 bases; unmatched junction bases: 10. CDR3 sequence (DNA): TGTGCCAGCAGCTTACCAAACCGACAGGGTTCAGATACGCAGTATTTT. Translating gives CASSLPNRQGSDTQYF.

This chain uses TRBV30 with TRBJ1-5; 7 bases align to TRBD1. V lost 5 bases, J lost 4 bases, and 8 bases stayed unmatched. The V gene's germline CDR1 is GTSNPN and CDR2 SVGIG (reference sequence). This CDR3 region has 14 residues. The CDR3 reads CAWGGGQSNQPQHF. The CDR3 nucleotides are TGTGCCTGGGGAGGGGGACAGTCAAATCAGCCCCAGCATTTT.

The rearrangement links TRBV6-1 to TRBJ2-7, with a tentative D call TRBD2 (6 bases). The V end lost 3 bases, the J end lost 4 bases, and 13 bases lay between the germline ends. Looked up from germline, CDR1 is MNHNS and CDR2 is SASEGT. The length of the CDR3 is 14 residues. The CDR3 protein is CASSDRGFGYEQYF. The CDR3 coding sequence is TGTGCCAGCAGTGATCGGGGGTTTGGTTACGAGCAGTACTTC.

The chain couples TRBV5-1 to TRBJ2-1; 9 bases match TRBD2. Germline loops: CDR1 SGHRS, CDR2 YFSETQ. The CDR3 sequence is 17 residues long. After removal of 0 bases from V and 5 bases from J, the junction contained 9 bases not matched to a gene. CDR3 nucleotides: TGCGCCAGCAGCTTGGGGGCTAGCGGGGCACAAAACAATGAGCAGTTCTTC. It encodes CASSLGASGAQNNEQFF.

The J gene is TRBJ2-7, the V gene TRBV4-3, with a possible D match to TRBD2 (5 bases). The CDR3 has 15 amino acids. The V end lost 0 bases, the J end lost 2 bases, and 11 bases lay between the germline ends. Germline CDR1 and CDR2: LGHNA and YSLEER. CDR3 amino acids: CASSQDVGEPYEQYF. The DNA of the CDR3 is TGCGCCAGCAGCCAAGATGTCGGGGAACCCTACGAGCAGTACTTC.

The chain carries TRBV11-3 and TRBJ2-5; D call uncertain. V was pared by 5 bases and J by 5 bases, with 6 bases between. Germline assignment: CDR1 SGHNT and CDR2 YENEEA. The CDR3 covers 11 residues. The CDR3 sequence: CASSLRETQYF. CDR3 nucleotide sequence: TGTGCCAGCAGCCTTCGGGAGACCCAGTACTTC.

This CDR3 reads CASNPPGTGRDEKLFF. The CDR3, as DNA: TGTGCCAGCAACCCCCCCGGGACAGGGAGAGATGAAAAACTGTTTTTT. The chain couples TRBV5-5 to TRBJ1-4; 9 bases fit TRBD1. V lost 6 bases, J lost 6 bases, and 12 bases stayed unmatched. Germline lookup yields CDR1 SGHKS and CDR2 YYEKEE (reference sequence). There are 16 residues in the CDR3.